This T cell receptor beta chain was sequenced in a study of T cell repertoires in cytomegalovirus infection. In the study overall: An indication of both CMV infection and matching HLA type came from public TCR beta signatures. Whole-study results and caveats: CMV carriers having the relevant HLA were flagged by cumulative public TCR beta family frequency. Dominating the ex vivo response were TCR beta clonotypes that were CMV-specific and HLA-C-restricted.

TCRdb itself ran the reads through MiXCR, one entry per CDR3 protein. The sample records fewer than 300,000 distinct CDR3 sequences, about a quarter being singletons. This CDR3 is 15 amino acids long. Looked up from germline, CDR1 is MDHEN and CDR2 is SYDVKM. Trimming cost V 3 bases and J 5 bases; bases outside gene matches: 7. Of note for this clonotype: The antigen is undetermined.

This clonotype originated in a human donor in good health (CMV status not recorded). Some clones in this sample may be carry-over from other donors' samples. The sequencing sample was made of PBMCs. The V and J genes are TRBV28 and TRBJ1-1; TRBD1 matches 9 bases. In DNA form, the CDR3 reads TGTGCCAGCAGTTTTTCCGGGACAGGGATAACTGAAGCTTTCTTT. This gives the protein CASSFSGTGITEAFF. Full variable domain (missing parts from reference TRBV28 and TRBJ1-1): DVKVTQSSRYLVKRTGEKVFLECVQDMDHENMFWYRQDPGLGLRLIYFSYDVKMKEKGDIPEGYSVSREKKERFSLILESASTNQTSMYLCASSFSGTGITEAFFGQGTRLTVV.